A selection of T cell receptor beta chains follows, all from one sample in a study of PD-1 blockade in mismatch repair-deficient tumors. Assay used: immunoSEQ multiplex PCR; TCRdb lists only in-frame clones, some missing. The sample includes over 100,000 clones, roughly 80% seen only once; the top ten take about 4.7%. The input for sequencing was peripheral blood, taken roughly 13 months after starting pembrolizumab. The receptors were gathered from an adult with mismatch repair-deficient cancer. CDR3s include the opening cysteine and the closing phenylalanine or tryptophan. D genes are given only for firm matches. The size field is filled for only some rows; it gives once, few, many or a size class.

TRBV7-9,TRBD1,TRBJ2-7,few,TGTGCCAGCAGTCTCCGGGACAGCTACGAGCAGTACTTC,CASSLRDSYEQYF
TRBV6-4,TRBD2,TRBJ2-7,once,TGTGCCAGCAGTGTTACTAGCGGGCTGGACCTCTACGAGCAGTACTTC,CASSVTSGLDLYEQYF
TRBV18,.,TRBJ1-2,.,TGTGCCAGCTCAGATGAAGGCTCCAGCTATGGCTACACCTTC,CASSDEGSSYGYTF
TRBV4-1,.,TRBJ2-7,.,TGCGCCAGCAGCCAAGTCCAGGGGCAACCCTACGAGCAGTACTTC,CASSQVQGQPYEQYF
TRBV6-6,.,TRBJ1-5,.,TGTGCCAGCAGGGGATCCGGGGAGGGCAATCAGCCCCAGCATTTT,CASRGSGEGNQPQHF
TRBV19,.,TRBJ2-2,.,TGTGCCAGCATGCACGGACCCGAGGGCAACACCGGGGAGCTGTTTTTT,CASMHGPEGNTGELFF
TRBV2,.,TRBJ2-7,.,TGTGCCAGCAGTGAAGGACGGGAAATCTACGAGCAGTACTTC,CASSEGREIYEQYF
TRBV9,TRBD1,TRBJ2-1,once,TGTGCCAGCAGCGCCGGGACAGCCTCATCTAATGAGCAGTTCTTC,CASSAGTASSNEQFF
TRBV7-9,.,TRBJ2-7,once,TGTGCCAGCAGCTTCGACGCGGGTGAGCAGTACTTC,CASSFDAGEQYF
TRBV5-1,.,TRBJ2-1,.,TGCGCCAGCCGATCCGGGACTTCACGCGACCTGTACAATGAGCAGTTCTTC,CASRSGTSRDLYNEQFF